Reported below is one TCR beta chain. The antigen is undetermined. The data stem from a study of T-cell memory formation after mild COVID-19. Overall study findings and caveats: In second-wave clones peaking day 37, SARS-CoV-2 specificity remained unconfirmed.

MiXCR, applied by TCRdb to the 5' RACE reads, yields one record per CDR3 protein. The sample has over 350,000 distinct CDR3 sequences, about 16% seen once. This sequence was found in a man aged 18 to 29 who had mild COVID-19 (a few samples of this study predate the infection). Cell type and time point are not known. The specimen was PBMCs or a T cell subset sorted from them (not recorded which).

The CDR3 loop reads CASSERRINQPQHF. CDR3 in DNA: TGTGCCAGCAGCGAAAGACGGATCAATCAGCCCCAGCATTTT. This chain connects TRBV28 to TRBJ1-5; D is uncertain. The CDR3 has 14 residues. With 6 bases removed from V and 3 bases from J, the gap between germline ends came to 12 bases. Germline CDR1 and CDR2: MDHEN and SYDVKM.